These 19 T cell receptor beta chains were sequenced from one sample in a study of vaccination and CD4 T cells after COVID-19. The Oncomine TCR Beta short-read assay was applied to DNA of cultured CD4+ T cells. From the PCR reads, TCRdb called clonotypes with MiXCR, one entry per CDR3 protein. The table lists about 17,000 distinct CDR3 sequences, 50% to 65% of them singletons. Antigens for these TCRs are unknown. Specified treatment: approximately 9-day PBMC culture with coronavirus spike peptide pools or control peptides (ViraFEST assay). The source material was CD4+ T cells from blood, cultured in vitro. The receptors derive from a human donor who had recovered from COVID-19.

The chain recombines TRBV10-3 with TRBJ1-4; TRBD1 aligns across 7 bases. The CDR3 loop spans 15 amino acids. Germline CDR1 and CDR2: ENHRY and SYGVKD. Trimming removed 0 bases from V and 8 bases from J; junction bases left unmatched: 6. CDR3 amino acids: CAISESVGGAEKLFF. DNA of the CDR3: TGTGCCATCAGTGAGTCGGTAGGGGGCGCGGAAAAACTGTTTTTT.

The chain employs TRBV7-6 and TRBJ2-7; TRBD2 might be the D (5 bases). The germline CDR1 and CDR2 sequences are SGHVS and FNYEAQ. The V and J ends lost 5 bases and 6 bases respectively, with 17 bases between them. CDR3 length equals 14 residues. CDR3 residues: CASSPRTFGGEQYF. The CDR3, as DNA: TGTGCCAGCAGCCCCCGGACTTTCGGTGGCGAGCAGTACTTC.

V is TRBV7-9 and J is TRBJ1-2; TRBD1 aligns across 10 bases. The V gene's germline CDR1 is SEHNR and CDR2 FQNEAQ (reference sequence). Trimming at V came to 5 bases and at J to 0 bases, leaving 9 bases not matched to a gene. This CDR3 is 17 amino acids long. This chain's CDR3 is CASSDRDRGRANYGYTF. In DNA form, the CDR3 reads TGTGCCAGCAGCGACCGGGACAGGGGAAGAGCTAACTATGGCTACACCTTC.

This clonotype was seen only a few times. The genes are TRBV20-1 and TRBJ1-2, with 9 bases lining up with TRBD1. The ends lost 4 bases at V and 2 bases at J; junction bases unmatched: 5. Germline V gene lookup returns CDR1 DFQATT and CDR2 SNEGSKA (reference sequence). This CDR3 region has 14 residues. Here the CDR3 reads CSATLGTGNYGYTF. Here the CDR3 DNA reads TGCAGTGCTACCCTCGGGACAGGGAACTATGGCTACACCTTC.

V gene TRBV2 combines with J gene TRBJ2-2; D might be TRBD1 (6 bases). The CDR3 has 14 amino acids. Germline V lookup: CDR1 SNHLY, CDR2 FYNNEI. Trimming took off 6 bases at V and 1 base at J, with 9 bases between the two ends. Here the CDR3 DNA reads TGTGCCAGCAGCAGAGGGGGGAACACCGGGGAGCTGTTTTTT. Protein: CASSRGGNTGELFF.

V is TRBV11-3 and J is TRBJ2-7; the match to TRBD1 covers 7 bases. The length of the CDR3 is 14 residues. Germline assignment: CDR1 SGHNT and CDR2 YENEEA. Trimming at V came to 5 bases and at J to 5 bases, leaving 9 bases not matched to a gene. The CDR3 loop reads CASSPHRGVDEQYF. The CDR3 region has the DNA TGTGCCAGCAGCCCACACAGGGGTGTGGACGAGCAGTACTTC.

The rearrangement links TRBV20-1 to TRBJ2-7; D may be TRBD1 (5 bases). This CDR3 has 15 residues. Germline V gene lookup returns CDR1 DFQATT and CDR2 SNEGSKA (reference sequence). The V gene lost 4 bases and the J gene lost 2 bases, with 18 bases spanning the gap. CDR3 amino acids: CSAIAGPNRAYEQYF. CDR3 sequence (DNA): TGCAGTGCTATAGCAGGGCCCAACCGGGCCTACGAGCAGTACTTC.

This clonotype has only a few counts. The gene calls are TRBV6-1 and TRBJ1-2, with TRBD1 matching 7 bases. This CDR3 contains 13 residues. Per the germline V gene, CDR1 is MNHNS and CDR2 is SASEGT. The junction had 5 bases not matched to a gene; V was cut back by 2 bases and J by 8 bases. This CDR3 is CASSEWDRSGYTF. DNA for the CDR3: TGTGCCAGCAGTGAATGGGACAGATCAGGCTACACCTTC.

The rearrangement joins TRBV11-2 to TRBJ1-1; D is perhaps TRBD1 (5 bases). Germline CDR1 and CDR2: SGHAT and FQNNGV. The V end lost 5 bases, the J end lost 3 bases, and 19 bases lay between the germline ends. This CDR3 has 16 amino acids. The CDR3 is CASSATGGERDTEAFF. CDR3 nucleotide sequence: TGTGCCAGCAGCGCTACTGGGGGGGAACGGGACACTGAAGCTTTCTTT.

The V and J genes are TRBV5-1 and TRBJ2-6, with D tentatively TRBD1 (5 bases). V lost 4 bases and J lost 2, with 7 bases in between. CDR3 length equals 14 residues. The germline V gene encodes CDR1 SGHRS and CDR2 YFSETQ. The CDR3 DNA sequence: TGCGCCAGCAGCCCACAGGCTGGGGCCAACGTCCTGACTTTC. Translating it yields CASSPQAGANVLTF. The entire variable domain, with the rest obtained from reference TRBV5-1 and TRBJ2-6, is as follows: KAGVTQTPRYLIKTRGQQVTLSCSPISGHRSVSWYQQTPGQGLQFLFEYFSETQRNKGNFPGRFSGRQFSNSRSEMNVSTLELGDSALYLCASSPQAGANVLTFGAGSRLTVL.

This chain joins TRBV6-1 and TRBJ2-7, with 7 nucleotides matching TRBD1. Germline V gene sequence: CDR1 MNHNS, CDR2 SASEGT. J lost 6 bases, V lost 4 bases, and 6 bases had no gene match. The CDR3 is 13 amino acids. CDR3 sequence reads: CASSVRDRSEQYF. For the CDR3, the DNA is TGTGCCAGCAGTGTCCGGGACAGAAGCGAGCAGTACTTC.

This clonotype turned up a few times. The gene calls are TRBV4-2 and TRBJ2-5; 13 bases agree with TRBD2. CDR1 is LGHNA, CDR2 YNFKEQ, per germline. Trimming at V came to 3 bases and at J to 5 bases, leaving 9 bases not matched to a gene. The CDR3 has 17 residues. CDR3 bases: TGTGCCAGCAGCCACCCGGTCGGGACTAGCGGGACGGAGACCCAGTACTTC. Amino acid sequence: CASSHPVGTSGTETQYF.

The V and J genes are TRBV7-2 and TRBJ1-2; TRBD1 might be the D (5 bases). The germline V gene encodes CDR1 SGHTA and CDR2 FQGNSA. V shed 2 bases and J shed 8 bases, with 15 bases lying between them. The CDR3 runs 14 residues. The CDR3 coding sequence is TGTGCCAGCAGCTTAACCAGGGACCCTATGGGCTACACCTTC. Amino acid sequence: CASSLTRDPMGYTF.

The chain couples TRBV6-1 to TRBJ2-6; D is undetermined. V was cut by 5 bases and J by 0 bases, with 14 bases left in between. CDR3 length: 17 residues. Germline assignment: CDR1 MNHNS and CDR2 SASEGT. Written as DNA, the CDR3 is TGTGCCAGCAGTCCCCGCCTATACAGCTCTGGGGCCAACGTCCTGACTTTC. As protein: CASSPRLYSSGANVLTF.

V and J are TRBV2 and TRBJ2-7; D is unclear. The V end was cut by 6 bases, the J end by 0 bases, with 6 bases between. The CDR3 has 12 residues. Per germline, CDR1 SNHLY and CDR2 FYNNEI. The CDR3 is CASSQFSYEQYF. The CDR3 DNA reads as TGTGCCAGCAGCCAATTCTCCTACGAGCAGTACTTC.

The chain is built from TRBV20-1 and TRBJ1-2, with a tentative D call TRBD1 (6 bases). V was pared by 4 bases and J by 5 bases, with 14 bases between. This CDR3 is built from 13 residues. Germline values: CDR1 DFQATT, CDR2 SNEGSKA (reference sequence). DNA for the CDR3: TGCAGTGCTACGGGGGGGGCCCCTTATGGCTACACCTTC. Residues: CSATGGAPYGYTF.

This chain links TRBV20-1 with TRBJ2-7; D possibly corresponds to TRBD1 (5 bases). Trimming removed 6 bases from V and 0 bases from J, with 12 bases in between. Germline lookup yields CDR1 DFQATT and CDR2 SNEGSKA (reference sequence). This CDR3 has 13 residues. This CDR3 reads CSADATASYEQYF. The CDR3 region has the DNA TGCAGTGCCGATGCGACAGCCTCCTACGAGCAGTACTTC.

CDR3 nucleotide sequence: TGTGCCAGCAGCCGGGCCTCTGGCACTGAAGCTTTCTTT. The encoded protein is CASSRASGTEAFF. The chain uses TRBV12-3 or TRBV12-4 and TRBJ1-1; D call uncertain. The CDR3 covers 13 residues. V gave up 6 bases and J gave up 4 bases, with 12 bases separating them.

CDR3 amino acids: CSATIPGTADTQYF. CDR3 in DNA: TGCAGTGCTACCATACCCGGGACAGCAGATACGCAGTATTTT. The V gene is TRBV20-1, the J gene TRBJ2-3; 7 bases fit TRBD1. The CDR3 sequence is 14 residues long. Per germline, CDR1 DFQATT and CDR2 SNEGSKA (reference sequence). V was clipped by 4 bases and J by 4 bases; unmatched bases: 8.